These 21 T cell receptor beta chains were sequenced from one sample in a study. One entry per CDR3 protein, called by TCRdb with MiXCR from the 5' RACE reads. The sample shows 7,500 to 9,000 distinct CDR3 sequences, about 65% of them seen only once. The sequencing sample was made of tumor-infiltrating naive CD4+ T cells sorted from the breast tumor. Subset denoted: naive CD4+ T cells, CD4+CD45RA+CD25-. The source of these receptors is a female donor with breast cancer.

The chain carries TRBV9 and TRBJ2-3; D uncertain. Germline-derived CDR1 and CDR2 are SGDLS and YYNGEE. V was cut by 0 bases and J by 0 bases, with 8 bases left in between. The CDR3 sequence is 15 residues long. The CDR3 loop is CASSVDPVSTDTQYF. The CDR3 region has the DNA TGTGCCAGCAGCGTAGATCCGGTCAGCACAGATACGCAGTATTTT.

This clonotype was observed a single time. One junction end does not reproduce the germline sequence, and a read error may be involved. V usage is TRBV7-6 and J usage is TRBJ1-1; unclear D gene. The CDR3 spans 14 residues. Germline V gives CDR1 SGHVS, CDR2 FNYEAQ. CDR3 protein: CASNLAAGNTEAFF. CDR3 nucleotides: TGTGCCAGCAACTTAGCGGCAGGAAACACTGAAGCTTTCTTT.

The J gene is TRBJ2-7, the V gene TRBV30; D is undetermined. Trimming pared 0 bases from V and 0 bases from J, leaving 3 bases between. The CDR3 length is 12 residues. CDR1 GTSNPN and CDR2 SVGIG come from the germline V gene (reference sequence). The chain's CDR3 is CAWSVSSYEQYF. The CDR3 region has the DNA TGTGCCTGGAGTGTATCCTCCTACGAGCAGTACTTC.

As DNA, the CDR3 is TGCAGTGCTTTCCATACGACTAGCGGCGAGCAGTACTTC. Protein product: CSAFHTTSGEQYF. The V and J genes are TRBV20-1 and TRBJ2-7, with 9 positions matching TRBD2. Per the germline V gene, CDR1 is DFQATT and CDR2 is SNEGSKA (reference sequence). After removal of 5 bases from V and 6 bases from J, the junction contained 8 bases not matched to a gene. CDR3 length equals 13 residues.

The rearrangement joins TRBV15 to TRBJ2-5; no firm D call. CDR1 is LNHNV and CDR2 is YYDKDF in the germline V gene (reference sequence). This CDR3 has 14 amino acids. Trimming removed 2 bases at V and 3 bases at J, with 10 bases between. The CDR3 reads CATSRTGDEETQYF. CDR3 DNA sequence: TGTGCCACCAGCAGAACCGGAGATGAAGAGACCCAGTACTTC.

J is TRBJ2-3 and V is TRBV3-1; unclear D gene. From germline, CDR1 is LGHDT and CDR2 YNNKEL (reference sequence). The CDR3 length is 13 residues. With 3 bases removed from V and 1 base from J, the gap between germline ends came to 5 bases. The CDR3 DNA follows: TGTGCCAGCAGCCATGAGGGCACAGATACGCAGTATTTT. Translated, it gives CASSHEGTDTQYF.

The rearrangement joins TRBV5-1 to TRBJ1-6; 7 nucleotides align to TRBD1. The V gene end was trimmed by 7 bases and the J gene end by 9 bases; junction bases not matched to a gene: 10. This CDR3 has 14 residues. Per germline, CDR1 SGHRS and CDR2 YFSETQ. The chain's CDR3 is CASGRDSAGSPLHF. CDR3 in DNA: TGCGCCAGCGGTAGGGACAGCGCGGGTTCACCCCTCCACTTT.

The genes are TRBV5-1 and TRBJ1-1, with 9 bases lining up with TRBD1. V lost 5 bases to trimming and J lost 2 bases; unmatched junction nucleotides: 4. Germline V gives CDR1 SGHRS, CDR2 YFSETQ. The CDR3 runs 14 residues. In nucleotides, the CDR3 is TGCGCCAGCAGATCGGACAGGGGCAACACTGAAGCTTTCTTT. Translating gives CASRSDRGNTEAFF.

This chain joins TRBV7-3 and TRBJ1-1; D gene uncertain. CDR1 and CDR2 from the germline V gene are SGHTA and FQGTGA. V was shortened by 3 bases and J by 1 base, with 6 bases between the two germline ends. This CDR3 is 13 amino acids long. The CDR3 DNA sequence: TGTGCCAGCAGCTTCGAGACGAACACTGAAGCTTTCTTT. This gives the protein CASSFETNTEAFF.

This chain uses TRBV10-3 with TRBJ2-1; tentative D call: TRBD2 (6 bases). This CDR3 comprises 16 residues. Germline V gene lookup returns CDR1 ENHRY and CDR2 SYGVKD. Deletions cut 6 bases from V and 5 bases from J, with 20 bases between. In nucleotides, the CDR3 is TGTGCCATCAGGGGGAGCGGGCAGAGGGTAAACAATGAGCAGTTCTTC. Translated, it gives CAIRGSGQRVNNEQFF.

V and J are TRBV12-3 or TRBV12-4 and TRBJ2-6; D is ambiguous. The CDR3 length is 11 residues. Between the trimmed V and J ends, which lost 5 bases and 10 bases, there was a span of 6 bases. The CDR3 DNA is TGTGCCAGCAGTAACAAGAACGTCCTGACTTTC. It codes for CASSNKNVLTF.

V usage is TRBV7-8 and J usage is TRBJ1-4; D remains ambiguous. CDR1 is SGHVS, CDR2 FQNEAQ, per germline. V lost 8 bases to trimming and J lost 5 bases, with 12 bases between them. The CDR3 has 13 amino acids. The CDR3 protein is CASGDGWNEKLFF. As DNA, the CDR3 is TGTGCCAGCGGCGACGGCTGGAATGAAAAACTGTTTTTT.

This chain links TRBV20-1 with TRBJ2-1; D is unclear. The ends were cut back, 1 base at V and 9 bases at J, with 7 bases in the middle. The CDR3 is 11 amino acids. CDR1 and CDR2 (germline): DFQATT, SNEGSKA (reference sequence). The CDR3 region is CSARGASEQFF. The CDR3 DNA sequence: TGCAGTGCTAGAGGGGCCAGTGAGCAGTTCTTC.

About this clonotype: One end of the junction does not line up with germline, which may come from a read error. This rearrangement joins TRBV7-7 to TRBJ2-5, with 8 positions matching TRBD1. Germline loops: CDR1 SSHAT, CDR2 FNYEAQ (reference sequence). The CDR3 is 15 residues long. As DNA, the CDR3 is TGTGCTAGCAGCCGGGGCAGGGGACAGGAAGAGACCCAGTACTTC. It is translated as CASSRGRGQEETQYF.

The V call is TRBV5-1, the J call TRBJ2-1; TRBD1 matches at 7 bases. This CDR3 contains 16 residues. The junction had 11 bases not matched to a gene; V was cut back by 4 bases and J by 4 bases. Germline CDR1 is SGHRS and CDR2 is YFSETQ. The CDR3: CASSTRTGGLYNEQFF. The CDR3 DNA is TGCGCCAGCAGCACCAGGACAGGAGGCTTATACAATGAGCAGTTCTTC. Together with reference TRBV5-1 and TRBJ2-1, the CDR3 gives the full variable domain: KAGVTQTPRYLIKTRGQQVTLSCSPISGHRSVSWYQQTPGQGLQFLFEYFSETQRNKGNFPGRFSGRQFSNSRSEMNVSTLELGDSALYLCASSTRTGGLYNEQFFGPGTRLTVL.

Relative to its sample, this clonotype is large. The CDR3 bases are TGTGCCAGCAGACACGGACGGACCTCTGGGGCCAACGTCCTGACTTTC. Translating gives CASRHGRTSGANVLTF. The chain links TRBV27 to TRBJ2-6; no reliable D call. The CDR3 is 16 amino acids. The germline V and J ends were trimmed by 6 bases and 0 bases, with 12 bases remaining between them. Per the germline V gene, CDR1 is MNHEY and CDR2 is SMNVEV (reference sequence).

This CDR3 is CASSLVRATYQETQYF. The CDR3 DNA sequence: TGTGCCAGCAGCTTAGTCCGGGCCACATACCAAGAGACCCAGTACTTC. The rearrangement joins TRBV7-9 to TRBJ2-5; D is unresolved. V was clipped by 1 base and J by 0 bases, with 12 bases between them. The CDR3 extends over 16 amino acids. Germline V lookup: CDR1 SEHNR, CDR2 FQNEAQ (reference sequence). The full variable domain, completed using reference TRBV7-9 and TRBJ2-5, is DTGVSQNPRHKITKRGQNVTFRCDPISEHNRLYWYRQTLGQGPEFLTYFQNEAQLEKSRLLSDRFSAERPKGSFSTLEIQRTEQGDSAMYLCASSLVRATYQETQYFGPGTRLLVL.

The rearrangement uses TRBV5-1 and TRBJ1-3; D possibly corresponds to TRBD1 (5 bases). V shed 0 bases and J shed 3 bases, with 13 bases lying between them. CDR1 SGHRS and CDR2 YFSETQ come from the germline V gene. This CDR3 is 16 amino acids long. CDR3 protein: CASSLGRNRHGNTIYF. The CDR3, as DNA: TGCGCCAGCAGCTTGGGTCGAAACAGGCATGGAAACACCATATATTTT.

V usage is TRBV5-1 and J usage is TRBJ2-5, with D possibly being TRBD1 or TRBD2 (5 bases each). Germline V CDR1 and CDR2: SGHRS, YFSETQ. V lost 0 bases to trimming and J lost 3 bases, with 9 bases between them. The CDR3 length is 14 residues. The DNA for the CDR3 is TGCGCCAGCAGCTTGGGGGGGAGTAAAGAGACCCAGTACTTC. This encodes CASSLGGSKETQYF.

The gene calls are TRBV6-5 and TRBJ2-7, with D possibly matching TRBD1 (5 bases). Germline V gene data show CDR1 as MNHEY and CDR2 as SVGAGI. This CDR3 has 13 residues. V lost 7 bases to trimming and J lost 3 bases, with 13 bases between them. This CDR3 is CASTDPQGYEQYF. DNA for the CDR3: TGTGCCAGCACCGACCCTCAGGGCTACGAGCAGTACTTC.

The genes are TRBV6-5 and TRBJ1-2, with 8 positions matching TRBD1. CDR3 length: 11 residues. V trimming: 8 bases; J trimming: 7 bases; junction bases outside the gene matches: 3. Germline V gene data show CDR1 as MNHEY and CDR2 as SVGAGI. CDR3 residues: CASRQGTGYTF. CDR3 sequence (DNA): TGTGCCAGCCGACAGGGGACTGGCTACACCTTC.